The clone carrying this T cell receptor beta chain was seen at least ten times. Its antigen is currently unknown. The DNA is left out, because the CDR3 cannot be placed on it with certainty; the CDR3 is given as TCRdb lists it. This sample is part of a study of regulatory T cells in long-lasting Graves disease. As to time point: persistent/refractory GD, antithyroid drugs over 5 years with positive TRAb. After RNA was extracted from PBMCs, the TCR library was made from it. Study results and limitations: Whereas 966 public clonotypes were shared by new patients, persistent patients shared more, at a few thousand. Persistent Graves' disease cases displayed lower TCR diversity than newly diagnosed ones. Repertoires from persistent disease leaned toward TRBV28, TRBJ1-2 and TRBJ2-5.

Researchers made TCR beta libraries by using iRepertoire HTBI primers and running Arm-PCR on CDR3 regions. TCRdb analysed the multiplex PCR reads with MiXCR anew, one entry per CDR3 protein. The sample has 500,000 to 800,000 distinct CDR3 sequences, roughly 30% seen once; the top ten hold under 50%. The CDR3 is 14 amino acids long, termini counted. This TCR was sampled from a female donor with Graves disease. The source was peripheral blood mononuclear cells (PBMCs), collected when the disease was refractory, from a patient treated with antithyroid drugs. The J gene is TRBJ2-2, the V gene TRBV12-3 or TRBV12-4. This chain's CDR3 is CASSLGFGAGELFF.